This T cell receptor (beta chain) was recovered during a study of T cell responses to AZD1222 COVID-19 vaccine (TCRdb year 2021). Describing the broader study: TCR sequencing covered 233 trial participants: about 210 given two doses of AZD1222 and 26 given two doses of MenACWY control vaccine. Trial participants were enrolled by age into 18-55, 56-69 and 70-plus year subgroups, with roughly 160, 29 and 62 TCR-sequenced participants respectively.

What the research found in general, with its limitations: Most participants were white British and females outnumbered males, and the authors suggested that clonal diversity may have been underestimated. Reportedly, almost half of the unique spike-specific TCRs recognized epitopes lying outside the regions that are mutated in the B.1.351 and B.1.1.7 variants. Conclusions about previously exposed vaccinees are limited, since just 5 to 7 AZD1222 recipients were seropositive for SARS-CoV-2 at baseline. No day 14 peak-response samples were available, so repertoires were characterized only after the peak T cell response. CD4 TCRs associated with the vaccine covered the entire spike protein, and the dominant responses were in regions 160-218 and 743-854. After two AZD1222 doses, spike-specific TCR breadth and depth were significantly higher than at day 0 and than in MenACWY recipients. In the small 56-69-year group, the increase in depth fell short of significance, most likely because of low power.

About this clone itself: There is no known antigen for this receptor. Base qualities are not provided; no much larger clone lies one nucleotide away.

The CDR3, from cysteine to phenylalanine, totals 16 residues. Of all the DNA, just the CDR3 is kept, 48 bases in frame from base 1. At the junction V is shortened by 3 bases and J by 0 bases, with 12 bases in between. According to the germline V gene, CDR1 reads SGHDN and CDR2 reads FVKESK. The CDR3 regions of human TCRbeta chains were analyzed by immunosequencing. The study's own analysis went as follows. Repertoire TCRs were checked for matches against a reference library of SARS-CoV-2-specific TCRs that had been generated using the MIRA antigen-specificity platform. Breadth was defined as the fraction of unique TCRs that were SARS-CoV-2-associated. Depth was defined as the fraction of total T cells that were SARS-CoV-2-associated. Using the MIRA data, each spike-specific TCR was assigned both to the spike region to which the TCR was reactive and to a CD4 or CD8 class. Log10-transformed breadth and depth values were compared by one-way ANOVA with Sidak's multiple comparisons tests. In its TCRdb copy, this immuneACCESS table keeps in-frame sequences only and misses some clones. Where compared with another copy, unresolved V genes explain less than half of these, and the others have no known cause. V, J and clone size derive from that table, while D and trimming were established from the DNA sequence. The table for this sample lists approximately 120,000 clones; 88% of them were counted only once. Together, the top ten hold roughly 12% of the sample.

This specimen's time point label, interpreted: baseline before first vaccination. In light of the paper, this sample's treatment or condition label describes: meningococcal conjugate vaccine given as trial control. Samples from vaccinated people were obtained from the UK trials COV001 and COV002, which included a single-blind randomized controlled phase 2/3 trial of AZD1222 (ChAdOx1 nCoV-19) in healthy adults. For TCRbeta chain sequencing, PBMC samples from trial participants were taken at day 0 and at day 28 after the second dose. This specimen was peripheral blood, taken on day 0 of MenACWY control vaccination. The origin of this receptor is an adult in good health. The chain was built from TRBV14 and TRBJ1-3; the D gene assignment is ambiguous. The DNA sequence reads TGTGCCAGCAGCCACCCGGCTGCGAACTCTGGAAACACCATATATTTT. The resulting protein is CASSHPAANSGNTIYF.